The TCR beta chain under discussion was sequenced for a study of PD-1 blockade in classical Hodgkin lymphoma. General study points: Undefined causes, possibly disease activity or prior therapy, underlie the repertoire differences.

Looked up from germline, CDR1 is MNHEY and CDR2 is SVGAGI. Trimming removed 0 bases at V and 2 bases at J, with 2 bases between. The CDR3 length is 14 residues. Details on this clone: The target antigen is unknown.

Autologous stem cell transplantation was followed by relapse in every patient, and brentuximab vedotin exposure varied. Sequenced by immunoSEQ multiplex PCR; TCRdb stores in-frame clones only, minus some. The sample carries tens of thousands of clones, roughly 75% recorded once. The clonotype comes from a human donor with classical Hodgkin lymphoma. Sequenced material: peripheral blood mononuclear cells (PBMCs), taken before the second cycle of nivolumab. The chain joins TRBV6-5 to TRBJ2-6; no clear D. CDR3 protein: CASSYSTGANVLTF. The CDR3 region has the DNA TGTGCCAGCAGTTACTCAACTGGGGCCAACGTCCTGACTTTC.